The table lists the clone carrying this TCR beta chain with a count of one. As originally analysed: Nucleated cell number was recorded as an estimate derived from reference gene primer amplification. Produced via immunoSEQ multiplex PCR; TCRdb's table is partial and in-frame only. Clonal size and the V and J genes are those of that table, whereas D and trimming came from the DNA. The sample lists roughly 200,000 clones, more than 80% occurring once. Germline CDR1 SGHAT, CDR2 FQNNGV. The V and J ends lost 3 bases and 5 bases respectively, with 2 bases between them. The CDR3 sequence is 11 residues long. This specimen belongs to a study of blood T cell repertoires in COVID-19. Study summary: COVID-19 samples from acute and convalescent phases originated in the United States, Italy and Spain. Sample material is recorded as cDNA or gDNA derived from T cells, B-cell-depleted T cells, or PBMCs.

J is TRBJ2-1 and V is TRBV11-2; D is undetermined. This clonotype originated in a woman aged 60 to 75 with acute or convalescent COVID-19. The sample taken for sequencing was peripheral blood. This CDR3 is CASSFNNEQFF. DNA of the CDR3: TGTGCCAGCAGCTTCAACAATGAGCAGTTCTTC.